This TCR beta chain was sequenced in a study of blood T cells in healthy people across ages. Overall study results and limits: Naive T cell percentage by flow cytometry tracked strongly with beta diversity. Age brought a roughly linear fall in TCR beta diversity measured per million T cells. Unsorted PBMC input precluded a conclusive naive versus antigen-experienced comparison.

V was cut by 7 bases and J by 4 bases, with 14 bases left in between. The CDR3 spans 13 residues. The germline V gene has CDR1 MNHNS and CDR2 SASEGT. Details on this clonotype: Antigen: not known.

Primed by a sample-barcoded 5' primer and a J-beta primer mix, a second PCR proceeded for 7 to 11 cycles. TCRdb analysed the 5' RACE reads with MiXCR anew, one entry per CDR3 protein. Of around 1,500,000 distinct CDR3 sequences in the sample, over 25% were seen once. The chain uses TRBV6-1 and TRBJ2-7; D remains ambiguous. Sample: blood. The clonotype was recovered from a woman in her 30s in good health. CDR3 amino acids: CASTDGRRYEQYF. The CDR3 region has the DNA TGTGCCAGCACCGACGGAAGGCGGTACGAGCAGTACTTC.